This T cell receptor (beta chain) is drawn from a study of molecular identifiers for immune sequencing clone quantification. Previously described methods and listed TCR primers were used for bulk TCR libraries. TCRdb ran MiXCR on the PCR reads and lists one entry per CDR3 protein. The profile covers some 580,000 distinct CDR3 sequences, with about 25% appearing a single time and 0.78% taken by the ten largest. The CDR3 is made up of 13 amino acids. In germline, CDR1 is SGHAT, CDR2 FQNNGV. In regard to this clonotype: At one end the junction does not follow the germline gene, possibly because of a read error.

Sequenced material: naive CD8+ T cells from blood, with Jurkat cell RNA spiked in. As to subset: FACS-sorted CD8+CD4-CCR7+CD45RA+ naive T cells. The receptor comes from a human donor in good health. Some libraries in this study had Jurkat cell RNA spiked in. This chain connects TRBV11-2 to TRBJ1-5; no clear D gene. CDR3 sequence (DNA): TGTGCCAACAGCTCGAGCCCCCACCAGCCCCAGCATTTT. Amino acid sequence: CANSSSPHQPQHF.